Only a few counts were recorded for the clone carrying this T cell receptor beta chain. Its antigen is not known. One base away lies a much larger clone, so this may be a sequencing read error. This entry comes from a study of blood T cells in healthy people across ages. Germline V gene sequence: CDR1 PRHDT, CDR2 FYEKMQ (reference sequence). This CDR3 has 13 residues. V was shortened by 5 bases and J by 7 bases, with 12 bases between the two germline ends. PCR was performed a second time for about 6 to 12 cycles using a sample-barcoded 5' primer and a J-beta primer mix. Tags on each cDNA molecule came from a template-switch adaptor with 12 random nucleotides. TCRdb passed the 5' RACE reads through MiXCR, listing each CDR3 protein once. The repertoire includes about 1.8 million distinct CDR3 sequences, around half of them detected once, and roughly 2% sits in the top ten. There were healthy Caucasian individuals from Russia, aged roughly 6 to 100, serving as donors.

Study-level findings and limits: It was held that the diversity estimates obtained from one million T cells were underestimates. Per million T cells, the diversity of TCR beta decreased roughly linearly as age advanced.

The clonotype was recovered from a middle-aged woman in good health. Sequencing input: blood. The rearrangement uses TRBV13 and TRBJ2-1; either TRBD1 or TRBD2 may fit D (5 bases each). CDR3 nucleotide sequence: TGTGCCAGCAGCCTGGGGGTCTTTAATGAGCAGTTCTTC. Translation: CASSLGVFNEQFF.